The source of this T cell receptor beta chain is a study of technical replicates of blood from a few donors (TCRdb year 2017). The protocol used for the library was the immunoSEQ multiplex PCR assay. TCRdb limited this immuneACCESS table to in-frame rearrangements with V and J called. A share of clones is missing; checked studies link under half to unresolved V genes, and the rest is unexplained. The sample table holds about 44,000 clones, of which 96% were seen once. Clones ranked in the top ten supply about 0.4% of the sample. This clone showed up just once. This receptor's antigen is unknown. No much larger clone is present one base from it, and per-base qualities are unavailable. The germline V and J ends show losses of 3 bases and 11 bases respectively, and no gene match explains 6 bases of the junction. The CDR3 goes from the cysteine to the phenylalanine over 13 residues. The only DNA kept is the CDR3, 39 bases in frame from the first base. The CDR1 and CDR2 encoded by the germline V gene are KGHSH and LQKENI.

The chain links TRBV18 with TRBJ2-4; the junction holds 8 bases that match TRBD1. The source of this sequence is a human donor in good health. The sample taken for sequencing was T cells isolated from PBMCs. The nucleotides read TGTGCCAGCTCACCGGGACAGGAAGGGTTTCAGTACTTC. Its coded protein is CASSPGQEGFQYF.